The present T cell receptor (beta chain) was sequenced within a study of CD8 T cells in ankylosing spondylitis. Study-level results: Ankylosing spondylitis blood appeared to be characterized by a TCR beta motif of several highly homologous variants. Some of these motif variants have turned up before, in reports on reactive arthritis synovial fluid and blood. Enrichment of disease-linked clones was reportedly significant in matched ankylosing spondylitis synovial fluid. Disease-linked clones bore a CD8+ phenotype and were relatively rare in peripheral blood.

This clonotype occurred a few times. Its matching antigen is unknown. TCR beta libraries were made by quantitative 5'-RACE with molecular barcodes. Using its own MiXCR run on the 5' RACE reads, TCRdb lists one record per CDR3 protein. Found here are a few hundred thousand distinct CDR3 sequences, around 8% of them singletons; the top ten hold approximately 14%. V lost 3 bases and J lost 1, with 10 bases in between. Per the germline V gene, CDR1 is SGHRS and CDR2 is YFSETQ. The CDR3 consists of 15 residues. The sample consisted of blood, either unsorted or a sorted T cell fraction (not recorded which). The TCR sequence derives from a male donor with ankylosing spondylitis. The J gene is TRBJ2-2, the V gene TRBV5-1; D gene uncertain. CDR3 DNA: TGCGCCAGCAGCTCTAATGGGTGGAACACCGGGGAGCTGTTTTTT. Protein: CASSSNGWNTGELFF.